A selection of T cell receptor beta chains follows, all from one sample in a study of shared clonotypes between healthy human individuals. Sequencing used immunoSEQ multiplex PCR; TCRdb keeps in-frame clones, though not all of them. The sample has about 480,000 clones, more than 65% seen once; the top ten hold roughly 13%. The source material was PBMCs. These receptors were taken from a woman aged 40 to 50 in good health. Some clones in this sample may be carry-over from other donors' samples. Both conserved end residues are part of each CDR3. A D gene is named only where the DNA matches it firmly. The size field is filled for only some rows; it gives once, few, many or a size class.

TRBV28	NA	TRBD2	TRBJ2-1	TGTGCCAGCTGCCGGACTAGCGGGAGAGGGGCCTACAATGAGCAGTTCTTC	CASCRTSGRGAYNEQFF
TRBV6-6	once	TRBD1	TRBJ1-2	TGTGCCAGCAGTTATGGGGCAGGGGGGGACTATGGCTACACCTTC	CASSYGAGGDYGYTF
TRBV15	NA	NA	TRBJ2-5	TGTGCCACCAGCAGAGATCTAGCCAGGGAGACCCAGTACTTC	CATSRDLARETQYF
TRBV6-1	NA	TRBD1	TRBJ2-7	TGTGCCAGCAGTGAAGCGGGACAGGGGGTTGGCGAGCAGTACTTC	CASSEAGQGVGEQYF
TRBV5-1	many	NA	TRBJ1-4	TGCGCCAGCTCCCGGGGCACAGGTGACGAAAAACTGTTTTTT	CASSRGTGDEKLFF
TRBV7-9	few	TRBD2	TRBJ2-7	TGTGCCAGCAGCTTAGCGCTGGGACTAGCGGGGGCTTACGAGCAGTACTTC	CASSLALGLAGAYEQYF
TRBV7-2	NA	NA	TRBJ2-1	TGTGCCAGCAGCTTCAAGGGTCGTGCAGGGTTGGATGAGCAGTTCTTC	CASSFKGRAGLDEQFF
TRBV7-6	NA	NA	TRBJ1-1	TGTGCCAGCAGCCCCCTGACAGCCGAGAACACTGAAGCTTTCTTT	CASSPLTAENTEAFF
TRBV7-3	NA	NA	TRBJ1-5	TGTGCCAGCAGCCCGCAACAGGGAATCAATCAGCCCCAGCATTTT	CASSPQQGINQPQHF
TRBV14	once	NA	TRBJ1-5	TGTGCCAGCAGCCAAGTGGCTAGCAATCAGCCCCAGCATTTT	CASSQVASNQPQHF
TRBV7-9	NA	NA	TRBJ2-1	TGTGGATGGAGGGATTACAATGAGCAGTTCTTC	CGWRDYNEQFF
TRBV6-4	NA	NA	TRBJ2-3	TGTGCCAGCAGCATGACACTAGCCGATACGCAGTATTTT	CASSMTLADTQYF
TRBV5-1	NA	NA	TRBJ2-1	TGCGCCAGCAGCTTGGACAGGGTCGGTTCGAGTGAGCAGTTCTTC	CASSLDRVGSSEQFF
TRBV5-1	NA	TRBD1	TRBJ2-1	TGCGCCAGCAGCTTACGGACAGGGGGCAACAATGAGCAGTTCTTC	CASSLRTGGNNEQFF
TRBV11-2	NA	NA	TRBJ2-1	TGTGCCAGCGAGGGGGGGAGGAGTTCGGGTGAGCAGTTCTTC	CASEGGRSSGEQFF
TRBV30	NA	TRBD1	TRBJ2-3	TGTGCCTGGAGTGTACGAATACAGGGGGCTTTTTCAGATACGCAGTATTTT	CAWSVRIQGAFSDTQYF
TRBV11-3	NA	NA	TRBJ2-1	TGTGCCAGCAGCTCAGCCACACAGGGAAATAAGTACAATGAGCAGTTCTTC	CASSSATQGNKYNEQFF
TRBV5-1	NA	NA	TRBJ2-3	TGCGCCAGCAGCTTGAACGGGCGGAGCACAGATACGCAGTATTTT	CASSLNGRSTDTQYF
TRBV10-1	once	NA	TRBJ2-3	TGCGCCAGCTCTCGGTCTACGGATACGCAGTATTTT	CASSRSTDTQYF
TRBV5-4	NA	NA	TRBJ2-7	TGTGCCAGCAGACCAGGCCCCGGACCCTACGAGCAGTACTTC	CASRPGPGPYEQYF
TRBV4-1	NA	TRBD2	TRBJ2-2	TGCGCCAGCACCGGGACTAGCGGGGCCCGGGGCGGGGAGCTGTTTTTT	CASTGTSGARGGELFF
TRBV6-5	NA	NA	TRBJ2-5	TGTGCCAGCAGTTCATCGGGAGTTGAGACCCAGTACTTC	CASSSSGVETQYF
TRBV27	NA	NA	TRBJ2-5	TGTGCCAGCAGTTTACGGCAGGCCCCGTACCAAGAGACCCAGTACTTC	CASSLRQAPYQETQYF
TRBV2	NA	TRBD2	TRBJ2-1	TGTGCCACCAAGGGACTAGCGGGAGGGCCTTATGAGCAGTTCTTC	CATKGLAGGPYEQFF
TRBV28	few	NA	TRBJ2-3	TGTGCCAGCAGTTTATGGGCAGATACGCAGTATTTT	CASSLWADTQYF
TRBV27	many	TRBD2	TRBJ2-7	TGTGCCAGCAGTTTATTAGAAAGCGGGAGCTCCTACGAGCAGTACTTC	CASSLLESGSSYEQYF